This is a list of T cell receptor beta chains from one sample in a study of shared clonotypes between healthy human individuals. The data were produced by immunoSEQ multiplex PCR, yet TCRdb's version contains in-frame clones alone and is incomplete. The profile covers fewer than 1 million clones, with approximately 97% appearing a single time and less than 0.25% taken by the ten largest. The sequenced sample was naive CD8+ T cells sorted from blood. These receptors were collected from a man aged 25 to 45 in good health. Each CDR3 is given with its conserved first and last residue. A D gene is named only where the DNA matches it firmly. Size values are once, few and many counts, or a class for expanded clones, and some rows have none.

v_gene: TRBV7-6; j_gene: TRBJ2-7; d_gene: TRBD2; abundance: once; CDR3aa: CASSLRGLAGGPGYEQYF; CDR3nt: TGTGCCAGCAGCCTAAGAGGACTAGCGGGAGGGCCGGGCTACGAGCAGTACTTC
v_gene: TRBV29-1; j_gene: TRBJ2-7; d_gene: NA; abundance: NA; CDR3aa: CSVTRDRSYEQYF; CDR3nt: TGCAGCGTTACCCGAGACAGGTCCTACGAGCAGTACTTC
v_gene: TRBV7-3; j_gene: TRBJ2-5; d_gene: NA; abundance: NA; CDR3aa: CASSLHPGETQYF; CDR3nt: TGTGCCAGCAGCCTCCACCCAGGGGAGACCCAGTACTTC
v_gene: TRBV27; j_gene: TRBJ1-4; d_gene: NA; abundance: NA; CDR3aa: CASSPRTYSSPEKLFF; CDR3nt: TGTGCCAGCAGTCCCCGGACCTATTCAAGTCCGGAAAAACTGTTTTTT
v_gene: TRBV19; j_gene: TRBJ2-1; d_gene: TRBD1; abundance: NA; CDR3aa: CASRPTGTVLDEQFF; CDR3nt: TGTGCCAGTAGGCCCACCGGGACAGTTTTAGATGAGCAGTTCTTC
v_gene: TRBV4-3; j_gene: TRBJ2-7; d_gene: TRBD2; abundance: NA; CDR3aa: CASSQTSSGSYEQYF; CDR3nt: TGCGCCAGCAGCCAAACTTCTAGCGGCTCCTACGAGCAGTACTTC
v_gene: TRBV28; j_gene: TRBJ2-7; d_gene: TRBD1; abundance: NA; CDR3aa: CASSLQWTGIHGGYEQYF; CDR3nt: TGTGCCAGCAGTCTACAATGGACAGGGATCCACGGGGGCTACGAGCAGTACTTC
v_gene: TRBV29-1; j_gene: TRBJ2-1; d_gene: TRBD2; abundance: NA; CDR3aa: CSGGLAGPYNEQFF; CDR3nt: TGCAGCGGCGGACTAGCGGGACCTTACAATGAGCAGTTCTTC
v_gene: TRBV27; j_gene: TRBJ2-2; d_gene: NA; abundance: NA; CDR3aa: CASSSALGGIGELFF; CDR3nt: TGTGCCAGCAGTTCTGCCCTAGGAGGTATCGGGGAGCTGTTTTTT
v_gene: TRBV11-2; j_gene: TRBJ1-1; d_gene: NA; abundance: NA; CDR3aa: CASSWVNTEAFF; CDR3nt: TGTGCCAGCAGCTGGGTGAACACTGAAGCTTTCTTT
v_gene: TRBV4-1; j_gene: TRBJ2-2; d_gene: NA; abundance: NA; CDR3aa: CASSLVPGELFF; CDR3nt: TGCGCCAGCAGCCTAGTCCCCGGGGAGCTGTTTTTT
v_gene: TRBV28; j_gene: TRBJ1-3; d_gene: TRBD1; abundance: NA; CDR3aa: CASSLDRGGSGNTIYF; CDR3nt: TGTGCCAGCAGTTTAGACAGGGGTGGCTCTGGAAACACCATATATTTT
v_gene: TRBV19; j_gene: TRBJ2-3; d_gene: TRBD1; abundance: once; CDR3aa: CASSIVTGEPTTDTQYF; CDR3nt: TGTGCCAGTAGTATAGTGACAGGGGAGCCAACAACAGATACGCAGTATTTT
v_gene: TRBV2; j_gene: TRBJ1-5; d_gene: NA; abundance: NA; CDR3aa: CASSEGGTNQPQHF; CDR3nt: TGTGCCAGCAGTGAAGGAGGGACTAATCAGCCCCAGCATTTT
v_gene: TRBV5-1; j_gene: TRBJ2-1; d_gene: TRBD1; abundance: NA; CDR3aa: CASSEGQNNEQFF; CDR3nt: TGCGCCAGCAGCGAGGGACAGAACAATGAGCAGTTCTTC
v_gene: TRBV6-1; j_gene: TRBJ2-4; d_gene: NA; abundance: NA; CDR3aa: CASSGGPAGAKNIQYF; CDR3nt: TGTGCCAGCAGTGGGGGTCCAGCTGGGGCCAAAAACATTCAGTACTTC
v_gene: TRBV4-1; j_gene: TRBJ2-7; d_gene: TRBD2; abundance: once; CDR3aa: CASSSAGGGNEQYF; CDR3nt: TGCGCCAGCAGCTCAGCGGGAGGGGGAAACGAGCAGTACTTC
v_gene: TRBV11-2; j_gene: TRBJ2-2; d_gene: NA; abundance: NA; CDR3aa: CASSLWGQYTGELFF; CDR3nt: TGTGCCAGCAGCTTATGGGGTCAATACACCGGGGAGCTGTTTTTT
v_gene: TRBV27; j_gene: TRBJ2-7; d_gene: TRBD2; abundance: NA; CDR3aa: CASSLGTSGYEQYF; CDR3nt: TGTGCCAGCAGTTTAGGTACTAGCGGCTACGAGCAGTACTTC
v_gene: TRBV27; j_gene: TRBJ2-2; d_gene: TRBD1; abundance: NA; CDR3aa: CASSLVQGANTGELFF; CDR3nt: TGTGCCAGCAGTTTGGTACAGGGGGCCAACACCGGGGAGCTGTTTTTT
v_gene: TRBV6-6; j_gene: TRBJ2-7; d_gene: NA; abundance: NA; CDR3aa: CASTPLRGDGEQYF; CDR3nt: TGTGCCAGCACCCCCTTGCGAGGGGACGGCGAGCAGTACTTC
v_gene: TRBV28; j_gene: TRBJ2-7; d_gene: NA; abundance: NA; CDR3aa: CASSLMDLAFEQYF; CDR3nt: TGTGCCAGCAGTTTAATGGACCTAGCGTTCGAGCAGTACTTC
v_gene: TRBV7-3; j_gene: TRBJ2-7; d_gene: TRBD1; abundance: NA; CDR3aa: CASSSVPGQGYEQYF; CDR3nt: TGTGCCAGCAGCTCAGTTCCGGGACAGGGCTACGAGCAGTACTTC
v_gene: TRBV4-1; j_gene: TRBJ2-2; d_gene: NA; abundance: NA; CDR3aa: CASSPQKVGELFF; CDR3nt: TGCGCCAGCAGTCCCCAGAAGGTCGGGGAGCTGTTTTTT
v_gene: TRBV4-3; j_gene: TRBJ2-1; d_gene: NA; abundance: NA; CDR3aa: CASSQGQASYNEQFF; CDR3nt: TGCGCCAGCAGCCAAGGACAGGCTTCATACAATGAGCAGTTCTTC
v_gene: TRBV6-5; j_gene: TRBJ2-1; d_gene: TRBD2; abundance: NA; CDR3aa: CASSFAHLSGTNEQFF; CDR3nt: TGTGCCAGCAGTTTCGCGCACCTTAGCGGGACCAATGAGCAGTTCTTC
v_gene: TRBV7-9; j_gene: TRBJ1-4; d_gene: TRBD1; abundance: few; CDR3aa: CASSKTGVVEKLFF; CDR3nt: TGTGCCAGCAGCAAGACAGGGGTGGTCGAAAAACTGTTTTTT